This entry is about one T cell receptor (beta chain). Antigen unknown. The record originates from a study of T cell repertoires in cytomegalovirus infection. Study-wide background: CMV infection plus the matching HLA type was flagged by public TCR beta signatures.

Trimming stripped 3 bases from V and 4 bases from J, with 11 bases between. CDR3 length: 13 amino acids. Germline V gene lookup returns CDR1 SQVTM and CDR2 ANQGSEA. Overall study findings and caveats: CMV carriers having the relevant HLA were flagged by cumulative public TCR beta family frequency. CMV-specific TCR beta clonotypes restricted by HLA-C were the ones dominating the ex vivo response.

TCRdb re-analysed the reads in MiXCR, keeping a single row per CDR3 protein. The top ten hold 30% to 35% of the sample, which has under 200,000 distinct CDR3 sequences, under 30% seen once. The rearrangement joins TRBV29-1 to TRBJ2-3; TRBD2 might be the D (5 bases). The specimen was PBMCs. The receptor was isolated from a human donor in good health (CMV status not recorded). Some clones in this sample may be carry-over from other donors' samples. The CDR3 region is CSVEPGNSDTQYF. CDR3 DNA: TGCAGCGTTGAGCCCGGGAATTCAGATACGCAGTATTTT.